What follows are 21 T cell receptor beta chains derived from one specimen sequenced in a study of identifying expanded T cells in peripheral blood. Sequencing used immunoSEQ multiplex PCR; TCRdb keeps in-frame clones, though not all of them. The sample gives fewer than 130,000 clones, around 89% of which show up once; about 17% is in the top ten. The specimen was blood. These receptors were obtained from a person aged 18 to 75 in good health.

This clone was detected a few times. The chain employs TRBV21-1 and TRBJ2-5. TRBV21-1 is an annotated pseudogene. The CDR3 extends over 16 amino acids. This CDR3 reads CASSKEREVQRETQYF. CDR3 bases: TGTGCCAGCAGCAAAGAAAGGGAAGTGCAGCGAGAGACCCAGTACTTC.

Regarding this clone: Mismatch with germline at one junction end may stem from a read error. The rearrangement joins TRBV11-2 to TRBJ2-7; tentative D call: TRBD1 (5 bases). Germline values: CDR1 SGHAT, CDR2 FQNNGV. This CDR3 has 14 amino acids. DNA for the CDR3: TGTGCCAGCAAAGGAGAATGGGGCTCCGACGAGCAGTACTTC. Protein sequence: CASKGEWGSDEQYF.

This rearrangement joins TRBV5-6 to TRBJ2-1; D is tentatively TRBD1 or TRBD2 (6 bases each). The CDR3 sequence is 14 residues long. Between the trimmed V and J ends, which lost 4 bases and 9 bases, there was a span of 17 bases. Germline loops: CDR1 SGHDT, CDR2 YYEEEE. The CDR3 nucleotides read TGTGCCAGCAGCCGATCGGAGGGGGTACTTGAGCAGTTCTTC. Amino acid sequence: CASSRSEGVLEQFF.

The genes are TRBV7-9 and TRBJ2-1; D remains ambiguous. The ends were cut back, 3 bases at V and 2 bases at J, with 11 bases in the middle. This CDR3 has 15 residues. The V gene's germline CDR1 is SEHNR and CDR2 FQNEAQ (reference sequence). CDR3 in DNA: TGTGCCAGCAGCTTCTCGGAAGAAACCTACAATGAGCAGTTCTTC. Translation: CASSFSEETYNEQFF.

The chain combines TRBV11-2 with TRBJ2-7; unclear D gene. The germline gives CDR1 SGHAT, CDR2 FQNNGV. The germline V and J ends were trimmed by 3 bases and 0 bases, with 18 bases remaining between them. This CDR3 has 17 amino acids. DNA of the CDR3: TGTGCCAGCAGCTTCTCAGAAAACCATCCGAGCTCCTACGAGCAGTACTTC. Its protein product is CASSFSENHPSSYEQYF. The complete variable domain, with remaining parts taken from reference TRBV11-2 and TRBJ2-7, reads EAGVAQSPRYKIIEKRQSVAFWCNPISGHATLYWYQQILGQGPKLLIQFQNNGVVDDSQLPKDRFSAERLKGVDSTLKIQPAKLEDSAVYLCASSFSENHPSSYEQYFGPGTRLTVT.

The chain uses TRBV2 and TRBJ1-2; 11 bases match TRBD1. The germline V gene encodes CDR1 SNHLY and CDR2 FYNNEI. The CDR3 runs to 14 residues. With V trimmed by 6 bases and J by 3 bases, 3 bases remained unmatched. Here the CDR3 DNA reads TGTGCCAGCAGCGGACAGGGGGCTCACTATGGCTACACCTTC. Amino acids: CASSGQGAHYGYTF.

This clone has just a few counts. The chain combines TRBV28 with TRBJ2-7; TRBD1 is a possible D gene (6 bases). The CDR3 covers 14 residues. V was shortened by 6 bases and J by 2 bases, with 14 bases between the two germline ends. Looked up from germline, CDR1 is MDHEN and CDR2 is SYDVKM. The CDR3 loop is CASRIGGTPYEQYF. For the CDR3, the DNA is TGTGCCAGCAGGATAGGGGGTACCCCCTACGAGCAGTACTTC. The whole variable domain, remainder taken from reference TRBV28 and TRBJ2-7, is DVKVTQSSRYLVKRTGEKVFLECVQDMDHENMFWYRQDPGLGLRLIYFSYDVKMKEKGDIPEGYSVSREKKERFSLILESASTNQTSMYLCASRIGGTPYEQYFGPGTRLTVT.

The V and J genes are TRBV2 and TRBJ1-5; 11 bases map to TRBD1. CDR1 and CDR2 from the germline V gene are SNHLY and FYNNEI. The CDR3 length is 18 residues. With V trimmed by 5 bases and J by 0 bases, 9 bases remained unmatched. CDR3 DNA sequence: TGTGCCAGCAGTCCGGACAGGGGGCCGCCTTATAGCAATCAGCCCCAGCATTTT. Residues: CASSPDRGPPYSNQPQHF.

CDR3 nucleotide sequence: TGCGCCAGCAGTCCAATGGTTTACGAGCAGTACTTC. This codes for CASSPMVYEQYF. The rearrangement joins TRBV10-2 to TRBJ2-7; D uncertain. This CDR3 has 12 amino acids. Between the trimmed V and J ends, which lost 5 bases and 4 bases, there was a span of 9 bases. Germline CDR1 reads WSHSY; CDR2 reads SAAADI.

This sequence joins TRBV2 and TRBJ1-1; TRBD1 matches at 9 bases. The CDR3 extends over 17 amino acids. CDR1 and CDR2 from the germline V gene are SNHLY and FYNNEI. The V and J ends lost 10 bases and 0 bases, in that order; junction bases with no gene match: 15. CDR3 region: CAIKSRDRDGVNTEAFF. In DNA form, the CDR3 reads TGTGCCATCAAGTCACGGGACAGGGATGGGGTGAACACTGAAGCTTTCTTT. Using reference TRBV2 and TRBJ1-1 for the parts outside the CDR3, the full variable domain is EPEVTQTPSHQVTQMGQEVILRCVPISNHLYFYWYRQILGQKVEFLVSFYNNEISEKSEIFDDQFSVERPDGSNFTLKIRSTKLEDSAMYFCAIKSRDRDGVNTEAFFGQGTRLTVV.

By frequency in the sample, this clone is hyperexpanded. This rearrangement joins TRBV10-2 to TRBJ2-2; D unclear. With 2 bases removed from V and 0 bases from J, the gap between germline ends came to 13 bases. Germline V lookup: CDR1 WSHSY, CDR2 SAAADI. This CDR3 is 17 amino acids long. In DNA form, the CDR3 reads TGCGCCAGCAGTGAGCTTGCACAGCCCCCGAACACCGGGGAGCTGTTTTTT. Residues: CASSELAQPPNTGELFF.

This clone was seen only once. V usage is TRBV18 and J usage is TRBJ1-1, with D uncertain. The CDR3 has 18 amino acids. CDR1 is KGHSH, CDR2 LQKENI, per germline. V gave up 5 bases and J gave up 1 base, with 23 bases separating them. The CDR3 bases are TGTGCCAGCTCATACGCAACCGGGTTCCCGGCGAAGAACACTGAAGCTTTCTTT. It is translated as CASSYATGFPAKNTEAFF.

This sequence joins TRBV27 and TRBJ2-3, with D hard to call. CDR3 length: 11 amino acids. Germline CDR1 and CDR2: MNHEY and SMNVEV (reference sequence). Trimming left V 5 bases short and J 3 bases short, with 3 bases between. CDR3 in amino acids: CASSTTDTQYF. The CDR3 nucleotides are TGTGCCAGCAGTACAACAGATACGCAGTATTTT.

This clone was observed a handful of times. Other DNA sequences in the same sample also yield this CDR3. The V call is TRBV7-9, the J call TRBJ2-1; D uncertain. V lost 1 base and J 8 bases, leaving 3 bases between the germline ends. The germline V gene encodes CDR1 SEHNR and CDR2 FQNEAQ (reference sequence). The CDR3 is 11 amino acids. CDR3 in amino acids: CASSLVDEQFF. The CDR3 DNA sequence: TGTGCCAGCAGCTTAGTCGATGAGCAGTTCTTC.

This chain connects TRBV23-1 to TRBJ2-3; D is undetermined. TRBV23-1 is an ORF; its function is uncertain. This CDR3 comprises 16 residues. V was clipped by 2 bases and J by 0 bases, with 12 bases between them. The DNA for the CDR3 is TGCGCCAGCAGTCAACCGGTCTACTCTAGCACAGATACGCAGTATTTT. This gives the protein CASSQPVYSSTDTQYF.

This clone has just one count. The CDR3: CASSLPSGQETQYF. The DNA for the CDR3 is TGTGCCAGCAGCTTGCCCAGCGGCCAAGAGACCCAGTACTTC. The rearrangement uses TRBV5-6 and TRBJ2-5; maybe TRBD2 (5 bases). Germline-derived CDR1 and CDR2 are SGHDT and YYEEEE. The CDR3 is 14 amino acids. Between the trimmed V and J ends, which lost 1 base and 1 base, there was a span of 8 bases.

The chain joins TRBV7-9 to TRBJ1-1, with D hard to call. V shed 2 bases and J shed 0 bases, with 16 bases lying between them. Germline loops: CDR1 SEHNR, CDR2 FQNEAQ (reference sequence). CDR3 size: 17 residues. The DNA for the CDR3 is TGTGCCAGCAGCTTATCGGGCTGGCCCGCTATGAACACTGAAGCTTTCTTT. This translates into CASSLSGWPAMNTEAFF.

This CDR3 is CASSLGTNYEQYF. The CDR3 bases are TGTGCCAGCAGCTTAGGGACGAACTACGAGCAGTACTTC. The chain couples TRBV13 to TRBJ2-7; D is uncertain. CDR1 PRHDT and CDR2 FYEKMQ come from the germline V gene (reference sequence). The CDR3 runs to 13 residues. The V end was cut by 0 bases, the J end by 3 bases, with 6 bases between.

This clone was seen only once. CDR3: CSVGGGLIANYGYTF. The CDR3 coding sequence is TGCAGCGTTGGGGGTGGACTGATAGCTAACTATGGCTACACCTTC. This sequence joins TRBV29-1 and TRBJ1-2, with unresolved D. Germline-derived CDR1 and CDR2 are SQVTM and ANQGSEA. V shed 4 bases and J shed 0 bases, with 15 bases lying between them. This CDR3 has 15 residues.

The chain links TRBV4-2 to TRBJ1-5, with D unclear. V was cut by 9 bases and J by 6 bases, with 12 bases left in between. The CDR3 totals 12 residues. Looked up from germline, CDR1 is LGHNA and CDR2 is YNFKEQ. CDR3 bases: TGTGCCAGACCACCGTCGGGTCAGCCCCAGCATTTT. Translated: CARPPSGQPQHF.

V usage is TRBV14 and J usage is TRBJ2-7; the match to TRBD1 covers 11 bases. Germline V CDR1 and CDR2: SGHDN, FVKESK. The trim removed 5 bases at V and 4 bases at J, leaving 4 bases unmatched. The CDR3 is 14 residues long. CDR3 nucleotides: TGTGCCAGCAGCATGGGACAGGGGGTGTACGAGCAGTACTTC. This codes for CASSMGQGVYEQYF.